These T cell receptor beta chains were read from a single sample in a study of cytomegalovirus exposure and HLA in healthy donors. Repertoires were generated with immunoSEQ multiplex PCR, while TCRdb's copy carries only in-frame clones and drops some. Here the sample spans 130,000 to 150,000 clones, around 82% being singletons. The sequencing input was PBMCs. The receptors shown here come from a woman between 18 and 29 years old in good health and CMV-seropositive. Both conserved end residues are part of each CDR3. D genes are given only for firm matches. Expanded clones are given a class, and other clones once, few, many or no size at all.

v_call,clone_size,j_call,d_call,cdr3_nt,cdr3_aa
TRBV19,NA,TRBJ1-1,NA,TGTGCCAGTCGCTCCAGGGCCTCAGGGGAGAACACTGAAGCTTTCTTT,CASRSRASGENTEAFF
TRBV28,NA,TRBJ1-5,NA,TGTGCCAGCAGGGAGTCCGCCTTGGATCAGCCCCAGCATTTT,CASRESALDQPQHF
TRBV7-2,NA,TRBJ2-1,TRBD2,TGTGCCAGCAGCTTAAGACTAGCGGGGGCGTACAATGAGCAGTTCTTC,CASSLRLAGAYNEQFF
TRBV27,NA,TRBJ1-1,NA,TGTGCCAGTGGACTCAGGACGTCGAACACTGAAGCTTTCTTT,CASGLRTSNTEAFF
TRBV19,NA,TRBJ2-4,TRBD1,TGTGCCAGTAGTATAGGGACAGGGGGCAAGGTGGCCAAAAACATTCAGTACTTC,CASSIGTGGKVAKNIQYF
TRBV30,NA,TRBJ2-5,NA,TGTGCCTGGAGTCCGGTCCAAGAGACCCAGTACTTC,CAWSPVQETQYF
TRBV28,NA,TRBJ2-7,TRBD1,TGTGCCAGCGGCCGGGACAGAACCTACGAGCAGTACTTC,CASGRDRTYEQYF
TRBV29-1,NA,TRBJ1-2,TRBD1,TGCAGCGTTGGGGACAGCCTAGGGGGCTACACCTTC,CSVGDSLGGYTF
TRBV27,NA,TRBJ2-1,TRBD2,TGTGCCAGCAGTTTAGCGGGGGGGTGGGATGAGCAGTTCTTC,CASSLAGGWDEQFF
TRBV4-1,NA,TRBJ2-3,TRBD2,TGCGCCAGCAGCCAACTGGGCGGGGGGGCAGCAGATACGCAGTATTTT,CASSQLGGGAADTQYF
TRBV9,NA,TRBJ2-7,NA,TGTGCCAGCAGCGTTCGGGGTAGCTCCTACGAGCAGTACTTC,CASSVRGSSYEQYF
TRBV19,NA,TRBJ2-1,TRBD2,TGTGCCAGTAGTGACCCTAGCGGGGTCTCCTACAATGAGCAGTTCTTC,CASSDPSGVSYNEQFF
TRBV2,few,TRBJ1-1,TRBD1,TGTGCCAGCAGTGAGGGTTTTACAGGGACAGGGGATACTGAAGCTTTCTTT,CASSEGFTGTGDTEAFF
TRBV6-6,NA,TRBJ1-3,NA,TGTGCCAGCAGTTACGCTCGGGACACCGGAGGCACCATATATTTT,CASSYARDTGGTIYF
TRBV5-6,NA,TRBJ2-5,NA,TGTGCCAGCAGCCGCGCTTTTTGGGCGGGGGCCAGAGAGACCCAGTACTTC,CASSRAFWAGARETQYF
TRBV11-2,NA,TRBJ2-1,TRBD2,TGTGCCAGCAGCCCGCGTCTAGCGGAAAAAAATGAGCAGTTCTTC,CASSPRLAEKNEQFF
TRBV4-3,NA,TRBJ2-5,TRBD2,TGCGCCAGCAGCCAAGGGGCTAGCGGGGGGGCCGAGACCCAGTACTTC,CASSQGASGGAETQYF
TRBV4-1,NA,TRBJ2-1,TRBD2,TGCGCCAGCAGCCAACTCGGGACTAGCGGGGGGCCCAAGACTATTTACAATGAGCAGTTCTTC,CASSQLGTSGGPKTIYNEQFF
TRBV11-2,NA,TRBJ2-3,NA,TGTGCCAGCAGCTCCGCAGATACGCAGTATTTT,CASSSADTQYF
TRBV4-1,NA,TRBJ2-7,TRBD1,TGCGCCAGCAGCCAGGGACAGGGGGCTTACGAGCAGTACTTC,CASSQGQGAYEQYF
TRBV6-6,NA,TRBJ2-7,NA,TGTGCCAGCAATATTTACGAGCAGTACTTC,CASNIYEQYF
TRBV2,NA,TRBJ1-3,TRBD1,TGTGCCAGCAGTGAAGCGCCGACAGGGTCAGGAAACACCATATATTTT,CASSEAPTGSGNTIYF
TRBV29-1,NA,TRBJ1-5,TRBD1,TGCAGCGTACAGGGGGGCAATCAGCCCCAGCATTTT,CSVQGGNQPQHF